A single sample is the source of the 32 T cell receptor beta chains below, sequenced in a study of tumor-infiltrating lymphocytes in primary liver carcinoma. Production of TCR beta cDNA used around 0.45 ug total RNA together with a constant-region primer. Three nested multiplex PCR rounds, a slightly modified ARM-PCR, produced the libraries for TCR beta. The two initial PCR rounds, about 9 cycles each, used TRBV1-TRBV30 forward and C-beta reverse primers. Each CDR3 protein is one row after TCRdb ran MiXCR on the multiplex PCR reads. In the table there are more than 85,000 distinct CDR3 sequences, roughly 80% of which are singletons. Co-extracted RNA and DNA came from roughly 20-30 mg of unsorted bulk tissue. Input material: liver tumor tissue from sampling region 3. The subset is: tumor region T3, left-lateral pole. The receptor set was obtained from a man aged 40-49 years with primary liver carcinoma and hepatitis B virus infection.

Concerning this clonotype: A junction end diverges from the germline sequence, so it may reflect a read error. This chain uses TRBV5-4 with TRBJ2-3; D not resolved. The length of the CDR3 is 13 residues. Germline V gene lookup returns CDR1 SGHNT and CDR2 YYREEE (reference sequence). CDR3 nucleotide sequence: TGTGCCATCAGCTTGGCATCATGGTGGGAGCAGTATTTT. Its translation: CAISLASWWEQYF.

With regard to this clonotype: Because it lacks the conserved phenylalanine or tryptophan at the end, this CDR3 is likely a read error. The V call is TRBV29-1, the J call TRBJ1-5; weak D call: TRBD1 (6 bases). Trimming removed 6 bases from V and 8 bases from J, with 20 bases in between. The germline gives CDR1 SQVTM, CDR2 ANQGSEA. This CDR3 has 14 amino acids. The CDR3 coding sequence is TGCAGCGTAGCTACAGGGAGTAAAAGTGAGCCCCAGCATATT. It specifies CSVATGSKSEPQHI.

The chain links TRBV29-1 to TRBJ2-1; 9 positions match TRBD2. There are 15 residues in the CDR3. Germline assignment: CDR1 SQVTM and CDR2 ANQGSEA. CDR3 DNA: TGCAATGTTGGACTGGCGGGAGGGTTCTACAATGAGCAGTTCTTC. It encodes CNVGLAGGFYNEQFF.

The CDR3 bases are TGCAGCGTTGAAGGAAGTGCACAGGGCTCTCTCCTCAGGCAATACTTC. Amino acid sequence: CSVEGSAQGSLLRQYF. The rearrangement uses TRBV29-1 and TRBJ2-7; tentatively, D is TRBD1 (6 bases). Trimming took off 1 base at V and 13 bases at J, with 29 bases between the two ends. CDR1 SQVTM and CDR2 ANQGSEA come from the germline V gene. This CDR3 is built from 16 residues.

Comments on this clonotype: The junction departs from germline at one end; a sequencing error may be responsible. The genes are TRBV11-3 and TRBJ2-1; weak D call: TRBD2 (5 bases). CDR1 and CDR2 from the germline V gene are SGHNT and YENEEA. The CDR3 totals 15 residues. The DNA for the CDR3 is TGTGTCAGCGGCCCCCTGTCTAGCATCATTTCTGAGCAGTTCTTC. It codes for CVSGPLSSIISEQFF.

In DNA, the CDR3 is TGTGCCAGCAGCTTGATCGGGACAGGGGGTTCTGAAGCTTTCTTT. This sequence encodes CASSLIGTGGSEAFF. The chain links TRBV5-5 to TRBJ1-1, with 11 bases lining up with TRBD1. CDR1 is SGHKS and CDR2 is YYEKEE in the germline V gene (reference sequence). The CDR3 has 15 amino acids. J gave up 6 bases and V 1 base, and 5 bases lay outside the gene matches.

On this clonotype: The junction and the germline gene differ at one end; a read error may be behind it. The chain links TRBV11-2 to TRBJ2-6, with D maybe TRBD1 (6 bases). From germline, CDR1 is SGHAT and CDR2 FQNNGV. The CDR3 is made up of 21 amino acids. The CDR3 loop is CACSIGGDRSISLSGANVLTF. Here the CDR3 DNA reads TGTGCCTGCAGCATAGGGGGAGACAGGAGCATTTCCCTCTCTGGGGCCAACGTCCTGACTTTC.

Regarding this clonotype: A junction end diverges from the germline sequence, so it may reflect a read error. The rearrangement links TRBV6-5 to TRBJ2-2; possibly TRBD1 or TRBD2 for D (5 bases each). CDR1 and CDR2 from the germline V gene are MNHEY and SVGAGI. The CDR3 spans 12 residues. The CDR3 nucleotides are TGTGCCAGTAGTCATGGGGCCGGGGAGCTGTTATTT. This gives the protein CASSHGAGELLF.

To note about this clonotype: One end of the junction varies from germline; a read error may be responsible. The chain joins TRBV4-3 to TRBJ1-6; D might be TRBD1 (5 bases). CDR1 LGHNA and CDR2 YSLEER come from the germline V gene. The CDR3 length is 16 residues. The CDR3 region has the DNA TGCGCCAACAGCTTCTGGGACTGGGGAAGGAATTCACCCCTCCACTTT. Translated, it gives CANSFWDWGRNSPLHF.

As to this clonotype: Relative to the germline gene, one junction end is altered; a read error may explain this. The genes are TRBV11-1 and TRBJ2-1; TRBD2 is a possible D gene (6 bases). Germline V lookup: CDR1 SGHAT, CDR2 FQDESV (reference sequence). This CDR3 has 17 residues. CDR3 residues: CVSSSPSSSGSYNKQFF. The CDR3 DNA reads TGTGTCAGCAGCTCCCCTTCGAGTAGCGGATCCTACAATAAGCAGTTCTTC. Using reference TRBV11-1 and TRBJ2-1 for the parts outside the CDR3, the full variable domain is EAEVAQSPRYKITEKSQAVAFWCDPISGHATLYWYRQILGQGPELLVQFQDESVVDDSQLPKDRFSAERLKGVDSTLKIQPAELGDSAMYLCVSSSPSSSGSYNKQFFGPGTRLTVL.

Only one count was recorded for this clonotype. An end of the junction differs from the germline gene, which may be a read error. The chain couples TRBV20-1 to TRBJ2-2; possibly TRBD1 or TRBD2 for D (5 bases each). Germline assignment: CDR1 DFQATT and CDR2 SNEGSKA (reference sequence). The CDR3 length is 16 residues. CDR3 nucleotides: TGCAGTGCTAGAGATGAGGGGCAGGTCGCGACCGGGGAACTGTTTTTT. This codes for CSARDEGQVATGELFF.

On this clonotype itself: Here the CDR3 omits its conserved ending phenylalanine or tryptophan, so a read error is the likely source. The chain uses TRBV6-5 and TRBJ2-7; maybe TRBD2 (5 bases). Germline V lookup: CDR1 MNHEY, CDR2 SVGAGI. Trimming cost V 10 bases and J 5 bases, with 21 bases left between them. The CDR3 length is 14 residues. CDR3 sequence: CATSRGSRINEQYL. As DNA, the CDR3 is TGTGCCACCTCCCGTGGGAGTAGGATTAACGAGCAGTACCTC.

As regards this clonotype: A read error is likely, as this CDR3 ends without the conserved phenylalanine or tryptophan. No DNA is shown, since the ends of the CDR3 on it are uncertain; the CDR3 is the one TCRdb lists. Here the CDR3 reads CANSLNANEQLL. The chain joins TRBV11-3 to TRBJ2-1. The CDR3 is 12 residues long, counting both termini. Germline lookup yields CDR1 SGHNT and CDR2 YENEEA.

This clonotype was recorded once. This may stem from a read error, because a much larger clone lies one nucleotide away. The V gene is TRBV5-1, the J gene TRBJ1-6; the D is unclear. Germline V gene lookup returns CDR1 SGHRS and CDR2 YFSETQ. The CDR3 covers 14 residues. CDR3 loop: CASSEGHDNSPLLF. The CDR3 DNA reads TGCGCCAGCAGCGAGGGCCACGATAATTCACCCCTCCTCTTT.

A word on this clonotype: In this CDR3 the conserved last residue, phenylalanine or tryptophan, is missing, so a read error is likely. The limits of the CDR3 on the DNA are not certain, so only TCRdb's listed CDR3 is given. The gene calls are TRBV10-3 and TRBJ1-2; the table's D call, TRBD1, was not checked against the DNA. The CDR3 contains 14 residues when both ends are counted. Germline V lookup: CDR1 ENHRY, CDR2 SYGVKD. CDR3 loop: CAITQDRTLSGYTC.

Only one count was recorded for this clonotype. This chain links TRBV12-3 or TRBV12-4 with TRBJ2-2; TRBD1 might be the D (5 bases). Trimming cost V 6 bases and J 17 bases, with 22 bases left between them. This CDR3 has 13 amino acids. CDR3 protein: CASRAQGTLEVFF. DNA of the CDR3: TGTGCCAGCAGGGCCCAGGGTACCTTAGAGGTCTTTTTT.

The rearrangement joins TRBV12-3 or TRBV12-4 to TRBJ1-1; D remains ambiguous. This CDR3 spans 14 amino acids. The V end was cut by 6 bases, the J end by 4 bases, with 15 bases between. Here the CDR3 reads CASRPQLWGTEAFF. CDR3 DNA sequence: TGTGCCAGCAGACCTCAGCTGTGGGGCACTGAAGCTTTCTTT.

Concerning this clonotype itself: A read error may account for a junction end that differs from germline. V usage is TRBV4-3 and J usage is TRBJ1-3; 12 bases are shared with TRBD1. This CDR3 region has 17 residues. Per the germline V gene, CDR1 is LGHNA and CDR2 is YSLEER. CDR3 DNA sequence: TGCGCGAGCAGCCAAGCACCGGGACAGGGGGCTGTAAACACCATATATTTT. Its protein is CASSQAPGQGAVNTIYF.

Turning to this clonotype: A read error is likely, as this CDR3 ends without the conserved phenylalanine or tryptophan. This sequence joins TRBV11-2 and TRBJ2-7; 11 bases map to TRBD2. Looked up from germline, CDR1 is SGHAT and CDR2 is FQNNGV. The ends lost 3 bases at V and 10 bases at J; junction bases unmatched: 26. The CDR3 contains 20 residues. CDR3 protein: CASSLREGRTSGLSSSEQYS. The CDR3 nucleotides are TGTGCCAGCAGCTTGAGGGAGGGGAGGACTAGCGGGCTCAGCTCCTCCGAACAGTACTCC.

About this clonotype: One junction end does not reproduce the germline sequence, and a read error may be involved. The V gene is TRBV10-2, the J gene TRBJ2-3; 11 bases fit TRBD2. Per the germline V gene, CDR1 is WSHSY and CDR2 is SAAADI. The CDR3 has 12 amino acids. The CDR3 protein is CASSHTSGSTYF. As DNA, the CDR3 is TGCGCGAGCAGCCACACTAGCGGGAGTACGTATTTT.

This CDR3 is CASSLRLAGAYEQYF. The DNA for the CDR3 is TGCGCCAGCAGCTTGAGGCTAGCGGGTGCCTACGAGCAGTACTTC. This chain connects TRBV5-1 to TRBJ2-7, with TRBD2 matching 8 bases. The ends lost 1 base at V and 2 bases at J; junction bases unmatched: 5. This CDR3 contains 15 residues. Germline lookup yields CDR1 SGHRS and CDR2 YFSETQ.

This clonotype occurred once. The junction departs from germline at one end; a sequencing error may be responsible. The J gene is TRBJ2-2, the V gene TRBV5-1, with 11 bases that match TRBD2. The CDR3 is made up of 20 amino acids. The germline V gene has CDR1 SGHRS and CDR2 YFSETQ. CDR3 residues: CASSLAWMRSGRADTWELFF. In nucleotides, the CDR3 is TGCGCCAGCAGCTTGGCCTGGATGCGTAGCGGGAGGGCCGACACCTGGGAGCTGTTTTTT. The entire variable domain, with the rest obtained from reference TRBV5-1 and TRBJ2-2, is as follows: KAGVTQTPRYLIKTRGQQVTLSCSPISGHRSVSWYQQTPGQGLQFLFEYFSETQRNKGNFPGRFSGRQFSNSRSEMNVSTLELGDSALYLCASSLAWMRSGRADTWELFFGEGSRLTVL.

Regarding this clonotype: The conserved final phenylalanine or tryptophan is absent from the CDR3, which likely points to a read error. The limits of the CDR3 on the DNA are not certain, so only TCRdb's listed CDR3 is given. The chain is built from TRBV4-2 and TRBJ1-1; the table gives TRBD1 as D, unverified against the DNA. Germline V gene sequence: CDR1 LGHNA, CDR2 YNFKEQ. The CDR3 region is 11 residues in length, termini included. This CDR3 is CAGSPGIEAYI.

This clonotype was picked up a small number of times. Possible read error: a much larger clone is one base away. The chain carries TRBV10-3 and TRBJ2-7; perhaps TRBD1 as D (5 bases). The CDR3 has 12 amino acids. Germline V gene sequence: CDR1 ENHRY, CDR2 SYGVKD. In DNA form, the CDR3 reads TGTGCCGTCAGTGGGCAGGGCTACGAGCAGTACTTC. Its protein is CAVSGQGYEQYF.

For this clonotype: One end of the junction is discordant with germline, which a read error may explain. V gene TRBV7-8 combines with J gene TRBJ2-4, with a possible D match to TRBD2 (5 bases). The CDR3 has 17 residues. Germline values: CDR1 SGHVS, CDR2 FQNEAQ. CDR3: CASSPLSSGIAKNIQYF. CDR3 bases: TGCGCCAGCAGCCCCCTTTCCAGCGGAATAGCCAAAAACATTCAGTACTTC.

Comments on this clonotype: An end of the junction does not agree with germline; a read error may underlie this. J is TRBJ2-2 and V is TRBV5-4; 8 nucleotides match TRBD2. CDR1 SGHNT and CDR2 YYREEE come from the germline V gene (reference sequence). This CDR3 region has 16 residues. CDR3 bases: TGTGCCAGCTGCTGGATGGTAGCGGGGAACACCGGGGAGCTGCTTTTT. Protein product: CASCWMVAGNTGELLF.

This chain connects TRBV7-2 to TRBJ2-2; 7 nucleotides agree with TRBD2. This CDR3 contains 16 residues. J gave up 7 bases and V 1 base, and 9 bases lay outside the gene matches. The V gene's germline CDR1 is SGHTA and CDR2 FQGNSA. CDR3 sequence reads: CASSLVSGLVFGELFF. CDR3 nucleotides: TGTGCCAGCAGCTTAGTTTCCGGACTAGTCTTCGGGGAGCTGTTTTTT.

The genes are TRBV7-9 and TRBJ2-7, with 10 bases fitting TRBD2. Germline V gene data show CDR1 as SEHNR and CDR2 as FQNEAQ (reference sequence). V shed 5 bases and J 6 bases; nucleotides not matched to a gene: 25. This CDR3 has 20 residues. The CDR3 DNA is TGTGCCAGCAGCATTCTTAAACTAGCGGGGAAGAAAAATGTCAGTGGCGAGCAGTACTTC. The encoded protein is CASSILKLAGKKNVSGEQYF.

The CDR3 spells CASSLGLAGGVWQYF. In DNA form, the CDR3 reads TGTGCCAGCAGCCTAGGGCTAGCGGGAGGGGTTTGGCAGTACTTC. This chain links TRBV12-3 or TRBV12-4 with TRBJ2-1; 12 bases agree with TRBD2. The J call may be faulty, since TRBJ2-7 better matches the DNA end. CDR3 size: 15 residues.

As concerns this clonotype: Here the CDR3 omits its conserved ending phenylalanine or tryptophan, so a read error is the likely source. The chain couples TRBV29-1 to TRBJ2-2; 9 nucleotides agree with TRBD2. The junction had 5 bases not matched to a gene; V was cut back by 6 bases and J by 0 bases. The CDR3 consists of 15 residues. The germline V gene encodes CDR1 SQVTM and CDR2 ANQGSEA. The CDR3 DNA reads TGCAGCGTCGGGACTAGCTCGGCGAACACCGGGGAGCTGTTTTAT. It specifies CSVGTSSANTGELFY.

In its sample, this clonotype was seen once. At one end the junction does not follow the germline gene, possibly because of a read error. The chain recombines TRBV10-3 with TRBJ2-7; 10 nucleotides line up with TRBD1. From germline, CDR1 is ENHRY and CDR2 SYGVKD. CDR3 length: 14 amino acids. The CDR3 region is CVIRGQGKSYEQYF. Written as DNA, the CDR3 is TGTGTCATCAGGGGACAGGGGAAATCCTACGAGCAGTACTTC.

Regarding this clonotype: Relative to the germline gene, one junction end is altered; a read error may explain this. The genes are TRBV6-1 and TRBJ2-7; 7 positions match TRBD1. The CDR3 is made up of 16 amino acids. Germline V gives CDR1 MNHNS, CDR2 SASEGT. The DNA for the CDR3 is TGTACCAGCAGTACGGACAGGTCACCAACTCTACGCGAGCAGTACTTC. Protein sequence: CTSSTDRSPTLREQYF.